The following is a TCR beta chain sequence with its context. The sample comes from a study of blood T cell repertoires in COVID-19. Study details: PBMCs, B-cell-depleted T cells, or T cells provided the cDNA or gDNA that made up the material.

V was pared by 3 bases and J by 0 bases, with 14 bases between. This CDR3 is 17 amino acids long. Germline lookup yields CDR1 KGHDR and CDR2 SFDVKD. Authors' methods: For nucleated cells, counts were estimated from reference gene primer amplification. The assay was immunoSEQ multiplex PCR, and TCRdb's table has in-frame clones only and misses some. The V and J calls and the clone size are those of that table, but D and trimming were determined from the DNA. The sample lists 110,000 or so clones, 85% occurring once. The chain links TRBV24-1 to TRBJ2-1; D ambiguous. The clonotype comes from a human donor in a cohort sampled during active COVID-19. Sequenced: peripheral blood. The CDR3 protein is CATSDPQDSFSYNEQFF. The CDR3 coding sequence is TGTGCCACCAGTGATCCCCAAGACTCCTTCTCCTACAATGAGCAGTTCTTC.